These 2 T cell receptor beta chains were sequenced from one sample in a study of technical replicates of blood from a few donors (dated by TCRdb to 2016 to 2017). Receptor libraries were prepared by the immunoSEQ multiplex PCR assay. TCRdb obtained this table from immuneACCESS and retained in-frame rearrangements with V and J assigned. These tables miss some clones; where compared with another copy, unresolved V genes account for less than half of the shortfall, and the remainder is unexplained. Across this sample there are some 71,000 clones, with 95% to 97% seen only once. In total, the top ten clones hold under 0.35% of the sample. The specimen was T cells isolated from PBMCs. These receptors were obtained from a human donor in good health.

In nucleotides, the CDR3 is TGTGCCAGCAGCTTATTGCGGGAGAGCGAGCAGTACTTC. Its translation: CASSLLRESEQYF. V is TRBV7-2 and J is TRBJ2-7; 7 bases agree with TRBD2. The V segment lost 2 bases and the J segment 6 bases; nucleotides outside the gene matches: 4. Per germline, CDR1 SGHTA and CDR2 FQGNSA. The CDR3 is made up of 13 amino acids.

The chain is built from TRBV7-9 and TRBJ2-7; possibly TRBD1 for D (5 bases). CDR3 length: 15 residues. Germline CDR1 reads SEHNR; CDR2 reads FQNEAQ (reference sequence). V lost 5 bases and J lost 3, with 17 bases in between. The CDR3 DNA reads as TGTGCCAGCAGCACACAAACTGACAGAATCTACGAGCAGTACTTC. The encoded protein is CASSTQTDRIYEQYF.